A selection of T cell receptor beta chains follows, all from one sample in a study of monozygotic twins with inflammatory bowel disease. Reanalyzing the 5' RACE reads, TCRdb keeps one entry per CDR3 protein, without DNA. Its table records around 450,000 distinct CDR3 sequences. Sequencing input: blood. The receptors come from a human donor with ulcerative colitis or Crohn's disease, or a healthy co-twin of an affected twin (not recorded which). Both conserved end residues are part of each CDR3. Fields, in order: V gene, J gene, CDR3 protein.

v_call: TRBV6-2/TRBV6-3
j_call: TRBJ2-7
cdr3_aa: CASEGREVYRSSRYEQYF

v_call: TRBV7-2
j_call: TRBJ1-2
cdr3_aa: CASSIDLGYTF

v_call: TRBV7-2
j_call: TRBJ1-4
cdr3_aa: CASSFSGTGGEKLFF

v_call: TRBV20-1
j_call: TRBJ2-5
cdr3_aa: CSARDPDGRRQGTQYF

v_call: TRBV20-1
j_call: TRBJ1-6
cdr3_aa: CSAPPQGSSYNSPLHF

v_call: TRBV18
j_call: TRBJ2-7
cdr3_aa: CASSPATSEQYF

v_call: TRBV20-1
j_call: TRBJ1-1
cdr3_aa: CSARGVSENTEAFF

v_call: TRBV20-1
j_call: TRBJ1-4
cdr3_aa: CSARDRITKEKLFF

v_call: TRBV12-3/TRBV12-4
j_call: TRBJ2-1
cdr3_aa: CASSPRGQGWNEQFF

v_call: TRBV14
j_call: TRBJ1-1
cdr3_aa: CASSWIQGVFDTEAFF

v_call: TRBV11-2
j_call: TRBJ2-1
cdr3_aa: CASSLMGVPYNEQFF

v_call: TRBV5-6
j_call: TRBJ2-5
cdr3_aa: CASSSIVGRSGRGGQETQYF

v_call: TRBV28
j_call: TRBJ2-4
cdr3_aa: CASRGQGGNIQYF

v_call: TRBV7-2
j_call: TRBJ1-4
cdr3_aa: CASSLVGGDNEKLFF

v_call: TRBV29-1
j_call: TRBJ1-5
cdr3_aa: CSVRQGGNQPQHF

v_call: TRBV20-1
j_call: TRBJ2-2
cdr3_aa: CSARGTANTGELFF

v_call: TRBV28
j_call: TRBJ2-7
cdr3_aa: CASSNHRGIYEQYF

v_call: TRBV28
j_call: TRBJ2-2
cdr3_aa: CASSVGTSAGELFF

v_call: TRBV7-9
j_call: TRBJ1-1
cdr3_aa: CASRKTLNTEAFF

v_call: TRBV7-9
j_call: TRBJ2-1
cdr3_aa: CASSRDINNEQFF

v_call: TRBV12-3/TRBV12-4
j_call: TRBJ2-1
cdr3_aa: CASRPSGRGYNEQFF

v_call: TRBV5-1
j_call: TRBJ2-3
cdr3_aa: CASSASLAGGPNTQYF

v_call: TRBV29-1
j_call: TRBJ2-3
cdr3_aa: CSGGQGVTDTQYF

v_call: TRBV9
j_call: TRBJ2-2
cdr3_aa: CASSVGTPNTGELFF

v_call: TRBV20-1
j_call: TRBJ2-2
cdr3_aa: CSARGAVTGELFF

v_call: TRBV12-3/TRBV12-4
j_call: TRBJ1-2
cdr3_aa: CASSLRVLRLDGYTF

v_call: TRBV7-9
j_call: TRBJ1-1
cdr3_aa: CASSLSAGDTEAFF

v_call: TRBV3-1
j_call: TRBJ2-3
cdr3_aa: CASSQAQASTDTQYF

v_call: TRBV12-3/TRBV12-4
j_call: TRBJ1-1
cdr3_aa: CASSPFTGDTEAFF

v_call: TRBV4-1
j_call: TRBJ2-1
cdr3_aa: CASSQDPFTGHNEQFF

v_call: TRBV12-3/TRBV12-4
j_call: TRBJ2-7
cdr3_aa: CASSFRSLYEQYF

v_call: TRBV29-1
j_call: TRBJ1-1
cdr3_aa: CSVSGGHTEAFF

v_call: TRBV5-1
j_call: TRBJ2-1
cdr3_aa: CASANRTGAGGFYNEQFF

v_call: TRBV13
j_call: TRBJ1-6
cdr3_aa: CASSPLKNPRSPLHF

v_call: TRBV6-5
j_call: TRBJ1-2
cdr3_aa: CASSPGTYGYTF

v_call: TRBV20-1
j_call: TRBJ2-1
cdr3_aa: CSASADGGDEQFF

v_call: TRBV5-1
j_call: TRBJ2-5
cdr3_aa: CASSTGQETQYF

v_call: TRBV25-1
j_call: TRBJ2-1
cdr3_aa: CASSELAGLDEQFF

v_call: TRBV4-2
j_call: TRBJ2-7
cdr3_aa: CASSQVGQGASAGDYEQYF

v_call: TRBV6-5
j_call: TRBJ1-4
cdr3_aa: CASSASTGLWEKLFF

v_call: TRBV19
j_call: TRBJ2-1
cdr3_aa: CASSLLSDEQFF

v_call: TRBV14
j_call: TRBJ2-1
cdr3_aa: CASSRAGQGNEQFF

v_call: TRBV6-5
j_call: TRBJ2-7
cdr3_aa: CASSYRFSYEQYF

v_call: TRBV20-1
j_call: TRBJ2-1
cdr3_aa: CSAIRGGLATGNEQFF

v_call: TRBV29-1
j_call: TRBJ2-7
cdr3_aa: CSVPGQGLVGQYF

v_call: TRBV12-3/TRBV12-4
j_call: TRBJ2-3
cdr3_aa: CTSSLSGAGTDTQYF

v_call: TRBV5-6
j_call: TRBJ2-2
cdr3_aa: CASSPGLAPANTGELFF

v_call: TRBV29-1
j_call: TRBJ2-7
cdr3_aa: CSVGGHPYEQYF

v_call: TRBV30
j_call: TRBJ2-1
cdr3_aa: CAWSVLEGPGDEQFF

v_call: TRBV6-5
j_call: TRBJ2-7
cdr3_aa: CASSYGGGRSGEQYF

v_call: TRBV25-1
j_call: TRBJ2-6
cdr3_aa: CASSARGQGVAGANVLTF

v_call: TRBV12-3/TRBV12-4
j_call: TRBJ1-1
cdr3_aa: CATQRGRNTEAFF